The entry below describes one TCR beta chain. This entry is derived from a study of cytomegalovirus exposure and HLA in healthy donors. The PCR employed 60 Vbeta primers together with 13 Jbeta primers. Some clones are missing from TCRdb's copy, which holds only in-frame ones; the method was immunoSEQ multiplex PCR. The sample includes around 130,000 clones, more than 65% of them seen just once. In nominal health when sampled, donors likely had unrecorded immune exposures nonetheless. CDR3 length equals 16 residues. CDR1 and CDR2 (germline): SNHLY, FYNNEI. V lost 4 bases and J 2 bases, leaving 18 bases between the germline ends.

The gene calls are TRBV2 and TRBJ2-7, with a possible D match to TRBD1 (6 bases). Sequencing was performed on PBMCs. The TCR originated in a woman aged 60-75 years in good health and CMV-seropositive. The CDR3 DNA reads TGTGCCAGCAGTGCGTCGAGACAGGCCACAACCTACGAGCAGTACTTC. Translating gives CASSASRQATTYEQYF.